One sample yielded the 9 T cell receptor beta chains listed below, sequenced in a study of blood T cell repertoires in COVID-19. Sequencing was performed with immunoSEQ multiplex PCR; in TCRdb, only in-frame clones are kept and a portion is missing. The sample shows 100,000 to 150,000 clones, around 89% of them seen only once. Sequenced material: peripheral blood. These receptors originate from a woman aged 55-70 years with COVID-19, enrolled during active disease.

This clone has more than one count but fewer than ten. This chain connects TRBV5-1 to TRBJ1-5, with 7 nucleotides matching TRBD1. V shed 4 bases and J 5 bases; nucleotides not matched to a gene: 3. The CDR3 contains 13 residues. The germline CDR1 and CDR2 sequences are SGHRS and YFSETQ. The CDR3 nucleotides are TGCGCCAGCAGCGTCACAGGGGATCAGCCCCAGCATTTT. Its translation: CASSVTGDQPQHF.

The CDR3 DNA follows: TGTGCCAGCAGCTTAGCCGTAGCGGGGGGCCACCCCTCCTACAATGAGCAGTTCTTC. Amino acids: CASSLAVAGGHPSYNEQFF. The chain couples TRBV7-2 to TRBJ2-1; 10 nucleotides line up with TRBD2. The CDR3 extends over 19 amino acids. With V trimmed by 0 bases and J by 0 bases, 8 bases remained unmatched. In germline, CDR1 is SGHTA, CDR2 FQGNSA. Full variable domain (remainder filled in from reference TRBV7-2 and TRBJ2-1): GAGVSQSPSNKVTEKGKDVELRCDPISGHTALYWYRQSLGQGLEFLIYFQGNSAPDKSGLPSDRFSAERTGGSVSTLTIQRTQQEDSAVYLCASSLAVAGGHPSYNEQFFGPGTRLTVL.

The CDR3 reads CASKQDRGTSEQYF. The CDR3 bases are TGTGCCAGCAAGCAAGACAGGGGGACGTCCGAGCAGTACTTC. The chain has TRBV27 and TRBJ2-7; TRBD1 aligns across 9 bases. Germline CDR1 and CDR2: MNHEY and SMNVEV (reference sequence). The CDR3 runs to 14 residues. V lost 7 bases to trimming and J lost 6 bases; unmatched junction nucleotides: 10.

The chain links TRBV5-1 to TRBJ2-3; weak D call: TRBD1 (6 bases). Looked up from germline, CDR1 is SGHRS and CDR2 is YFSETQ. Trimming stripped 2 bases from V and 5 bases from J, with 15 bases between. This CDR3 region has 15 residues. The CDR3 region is CASSFNQGSGDTQYF. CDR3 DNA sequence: TGCGCCAGCAGCTTTAACCAGGGGTCTGGAGATACGCAGTATTTT.

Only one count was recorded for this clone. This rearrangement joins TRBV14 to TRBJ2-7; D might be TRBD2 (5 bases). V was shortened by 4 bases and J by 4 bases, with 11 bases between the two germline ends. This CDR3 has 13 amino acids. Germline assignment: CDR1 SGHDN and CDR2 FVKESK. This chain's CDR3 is CASSPPGKYEQYF. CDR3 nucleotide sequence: TGTGCCAGCAGCCCCCCGGGGAAATACGAGCAGTACTTC.

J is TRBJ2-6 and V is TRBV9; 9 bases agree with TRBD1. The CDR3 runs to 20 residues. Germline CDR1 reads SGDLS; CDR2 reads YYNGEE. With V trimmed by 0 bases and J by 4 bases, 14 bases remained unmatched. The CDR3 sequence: CASSVEQGALPPEGANVLTF. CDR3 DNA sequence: TGTGCCAGCAGCGTAGAACAGGGGGCTCTACCCCCTGAGGGGGCCAACGTCCTGACTTTC.

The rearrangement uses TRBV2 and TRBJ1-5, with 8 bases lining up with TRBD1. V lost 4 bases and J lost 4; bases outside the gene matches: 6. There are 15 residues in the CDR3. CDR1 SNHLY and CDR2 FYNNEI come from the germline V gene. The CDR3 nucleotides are TGTGCCAGCAGTGCCGGGACAGGTATTAATCAGCCCCAGCATTTT. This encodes CASSAGTGINQPQHF.

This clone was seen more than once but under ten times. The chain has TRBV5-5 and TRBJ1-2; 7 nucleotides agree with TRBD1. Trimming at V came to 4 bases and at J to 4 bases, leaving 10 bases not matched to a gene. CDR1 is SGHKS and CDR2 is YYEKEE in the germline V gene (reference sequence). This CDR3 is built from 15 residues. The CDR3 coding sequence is TGTGCCAGCAGCGACGAACAGACAGGGAGCTATGGCTACACCTTC. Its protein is CASSDEQTGSYGYTF. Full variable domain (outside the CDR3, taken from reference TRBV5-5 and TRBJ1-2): DAGVTQSPTHLIKTRGQQVTLRCSPISGHKSVSWYQQVLGQGPQFIFQYYEKEERGRGNFPDRFSARQFPNYSSELNVNALLLGDSALYLCASSDEQTGSYGYTFGSGTRLTVV.

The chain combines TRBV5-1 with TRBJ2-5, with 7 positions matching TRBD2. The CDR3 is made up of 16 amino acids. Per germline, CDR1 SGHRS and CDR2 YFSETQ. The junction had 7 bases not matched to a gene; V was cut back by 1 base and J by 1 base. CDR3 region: CASSLISGGTQETQYF. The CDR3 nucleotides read TGCGCCAGCAGCTTGATTTCCGGGGGGACCCAAGAGACCCAGTACTTC.